One and the same sample provided the 28 T cell receptor beta chains below, sequenced in a study of blood T cell repertoires in COVID-19. Profiling relied on immunoSEQ multiplex PCR, and the TCRdb table lists in-frame clones only, not all of them. The table has 100,000 to 150,000 clones, about four fifths seen once; the top ten hold 9.7%. Sequences were obtained from peripheral blood. All receptors derive from a man aged 35 to 55 with active or convalescent COVID-19.

The V call is TRBV6-5, the J call TRBJ2-7, with D tentatively TRBD1 (6 bases). Germline CDR1 reads MNHEY; CDR2 reads SVGAGI. The CDR3 sequence is 14 residues long. The ends were cut back, 0 bases at V and 3 bases at J, with 9 bases in the middle. The CDR3 sequence is CASSYSKQGYEQYF. CDR3 coding DNA: TGTGCCAGCAGTTACTCGAAACAGGGCTACGAGCAGTACTTC.

This clone was recorded only once. The rearrangement joins TRBV19 to TRBJ2-5, with unresolved D. CDR1 and CDR2 from the germline V gene are LNHDA and SQIVND (reference sequence). The CDR3 loop spans 16 amino acids. V was trimmed by 3 bases and J by 3 bases, leaving 17 bases between them. CDR3 DNA sequence: TGTGCCAGTAGTATCCTTCGGCGGCTAGGAGAAGAGACCCAGTACTTC. This encodes CASSILRRLGEETQYF.

The chain is built from TRBV6-2 or TRBV6-3 and TRBJ1-5; 8 bases are a match to TRBD1. The CDR3 spans 17 residues. Germline lookup yields CDR1 MNHEY and CDR2 SVGEGT. With V trimmed by 2 bases and J by 6 bases, 12 bases remained unmatched. The DNA for the CDR3 is TGTGCCAGCAGTTACGAGATTGGACAGGGTTTTTCTCAGCCCCAGCATTTT. This sequence encodes CASSYEIGQGFSQPQHF.

This chain joins TRBV7-2 and TRBJ2-3; 8 nucleotides match TRBD2. V shed 6 bases and J 1 base; nucleotides not matched to a gene: 6. The germline CDR1 and CDR2 sequences are SGHTA and FQGNSA. The CDR3 length is 15 residues. The CDR3 sequence: CASRQRGGGTDTQYF. In DNA form, the CDR3 reads TGTGCCAGCAGACAACGGGGGGGCGGCACAGATACGCAGTATTTT.

The chain combines TRBV27 with TRBJ2-1; possible D gene TRBD2, 7 bases. The V gene lost 10 bases and the J gene lost 0 bases, with 19 bases spanning the gap. The CDR3 loop spans 16 amino acids. Germline V gives CDR1 MNHEY, CDR2 SMNVEV (reference sequence). This CDR3 reads CATQIGGASSYNEQFF. CDR3 DNA sequence: TGTGCCACACAAATAGGGGGGGCAAGCTCCTACAATGAGCAGTTCTTC.

The V gene is TRBV27, the J gene TRBJ1-6; D not resolved. V was trimmed by 0 bases and J by 0 bases, leaving 6 bases between them. Germline V gene lookup returns CDR1 MNHEY and CDR2 SMNVEV (reference sequence). CDR3 size: 16 residues. DNA of the CDR3: TGTGCCAGCAGTTTATCGGGGAGCTCCTATAATTCACCCCTCCACTTT. Residues: CASSLSGSSYNSPLHF.

The count of this clone is one. CDR3 region: CASSRQGRSYEQYF. The DNA of the CDR3 is TGTGCCAGCAGTCGACAGGGGCGCTCCTACGAGCAGTACTTC. The chain recombines TRBV7-2 with TRBJ2-7; 8 bases align to TRBD1. The CDR3 is 14 residues long. The V gene's germline CDR1 is SGHTA and CDR2 FQGNSA. The V segment lost 6 bases and the J segment 0 bases; nucleotides outside the gene matches: 4.

The CDR3 nucleotides read TGTGCCAGCAGCTTGGATGGAGGACTCCCTGGCTACACCTTC. This sequence encodes CASSLDGGLPGYTF. This chain joins TRBV5-5 and TRBJ1-2; D is unresolved. The germline gives CDR1 SGHKS, CDR2 YYEKEE (reference sequence). The CDR3 is 14 amino acids. Trimming took 0 bases from V and 7 from J, leaving 13 bases between them. The variable domain in full, completed from reference TRBV5-5 and TRBJ1-2, reads DAGVTQSPTHLIKTRGQQVTLRCSPISGHKSVSWYQQVLGQGPQFIFQYYEKEERGRGNFPDRFSARQFPNYSSELNVNALLLGDSALYLCASSLDGGLPGYTFGSGTRLTVV.

V is TRBV6-2 or TRBV6-3 and J is TRBJ2-5; D remains unclear. The CDR3 sequence is 14 residues long. V was pared by 4 bases and J by 1 base, with 10 bases between. Germline CDR1 MNHEY, CDR2 SVGEGT. The CDR3 region has the DNA TGTGCCAGCAGTTCTATACAGACCCAAGAGACCCAGTACTTC. It is translated as CASSSIQTQETQYF.

This clone appeared a few times. This sequence joins TRBV7-2 and TRBJ2-5, with D possibly matching TRBD1 (6 bases). Germline V gives CDR1 SGHTA, CDR2 FQGNSA. This CDR3 is 17 amino acids long. V was trimmed by 4 bases and J by 3 bases, leaving 21 bases between them. This CDR3 reads CASSWMLGASFKETQYF. In nucleotides, the CDR3 is TGTGCCAGCAGCTGGATGCTGGGGGCTAGTTTTAAAGAGACCCAGTACTTC.

This chain joins TRBV5-3 and TRBJ1-5; a weak D match, TRBD1 (6 bases). TRBV5-3 belongs to the ORF category, with a function that is uncertain. Trimming shortened V by 4 bases and J by 7 bases, and 12 bases separated the two germline ends. The CDR3 totals 13 residues. The CDR3 DNA reads TGTGCCAGAAGCCCACAGGGTGGCCAGCCCCAGCATTTT. Translating gives CARSPQGGQPQHF.

The chain employs TRBV12-3 or TRBV12-4 and TRBJ1-2, with 7 bases aligning to TRBD1. Trimming at V came to 4 bases and at J to 4 bases, leaving 3 bases not matched to a gene. The length of the CDR3 is 13 residues. CDR3 in amino acids: CASSSTGVYGYTF. In nucleotides, the CDR3 is TGTGCCAGCAGTTCCACAGGGGTCTATGGCTACACCTTC.

V and J are TRBV6-5 and TRBJ2-1; the match to TRBD2 covers 7 bases. Germline loops: CDR1 MNHEY, CDR2 SVGAGI. The CDR3 covers 15 residues. V shed 0 bases, J shed 8 bases, and the junction held 7 bases outside the gene matches. CDR3 amino acids: CASSYSSGVWDEQFF. The CDR3 coding sequence is TGTGCCAGCAGTTACTCCAGCGGGGTATGGGATGAGCAGTTCTTC.

V gene TRBV10-3 combines with J gene TRBJ2-2; 10 nucleotides align to TRBD2. This CDR3 comprises 16 residues. Losses at the gene ends were 5 bases for V and 4 bases for J; bases not matched to a gene: 7. CDR1 and CDR2 (germline): ENHRY, SYGVKD. The CDR3 DNA reads TGTGCCATCAGTAAAGAGCGGGGGGGATCCACCGGGGAGCTGTTTTTT. Translated, it gives CAISKERGGSTGELFF.

V gene TRBV7-3 combines with J gene TRBJ2-7, with 9 bases aligning to TRBD1. V dropped 3 bases and J dropped 7; count of bases not matched to a gene: 10. The length of the CDR3 is 15 residues. Germline V gene lookup returns CDR1 SGHTA and CDR2 FQGTGA. This CDR3 is CASSFGQGRLEEQYF. CDR3 DNA sequence: TGTGCCAGCAGCTTCGGACAGGGGAGGCTTGAGGAGCAGTACTTC.

The chain has TRBV3-1 (or the pseudogene TRBV3-2) and TRBJ1-5; D unresolved. CDR1 and CDR2 from the germline V gene are LGHDT and YNNKEL (reference sequence). The CDR3 is made up of 14 amino acids. V was trimmed by 1 base and J by 0 bases, leaving 4 bases between them. The CDR3 reads CASSQAGSNQPQHF. The DNA of the CDR3 is TGTGCCAGCAGCCAAGCAGGTAGCAATCAGCCCCAGCATTTT.

The chain has TRBV10-3 and TRBJ1-2; weak D call: TRBD1 (5 bases). V was pared by 4 bases and J by 5 bases, with 11 bases between. CDR3 length: 13 residues. Looked up from germline, CDR1 is ENHRY and CDR2 is SYGVKD. This CDR3 reads CAISAGTDYGYTF. The CDR3 nucleotides read TGTGCCATCAGTGCCGGGACTGATTATGGCTACACCTTC.

This clone was picked up many times. The chain links TRBV5-1 to TRBJ1-4; 7 bases are shared with TRBD1. The V and J ends lost 2 bases and 8 bases, in that order; junction bases with no gene match: 3. This CDR3 contains 13 residues. Germline V gives CDR1 SGHRS, CDR2 YFSETQ. The CDR3 region has the DNA TGCGCCAGCAGCTTAGGGACAGCGGAAAAACTGTTTTTT. This codes for CASSLGTAEKLFF.

V and J are TRBV20-1 and TRBJ2-4; TRBD1 is a possible D gene (7 bases). The CDR3 has 11 amino acids. From germline, CDR1 is DFQATT and CDR2 SNEGSKA (reference sequence). Trimming removed 1 base from V and 14 bases from J, with 12 bases in between. The CDR3 loop is CSARADRREYF. The CDR3 DNA follows: TGCAGTGCTAGAGCGGACAGGAGGGAGTACTTC.

The chain is built from TRBV5-1 and TRBJ2-1; tentatively, D is TRBD1 (6 bases). CDR1 is SGHRS and CDR2 is YFSETQ in the germline V gene. V lost 4 bases and J 2 bases, leaving 16 bases between the germline ends. There are 16 residues in the CDR3. The CDR3 nucleotides are TGCGCCAGCAGCCGAATCACAGGGAATCCCTACAATGAGCAGTTCTTC. It codes for CASSRITGNPYNEQFF.

This chain uses TRBV5-5 with TRBJ2-4; 11 nucleotides agree with TRBD2. The CDR3 totals 16 residues. Per germline, CDR1 SGHKS and CDR2 YYEKEE (reference sequence). J gave up 6 bases and V 4 bases, and 9 bases lay outside the gene matches. The CDR3 sequence is CASSISGLAALNIQYF. CDR3 sequence (DNA): TGTGCCAGCAGCATCTCGGGACTAGCGGCGTTAAACATTCAGTACTTC.

The chain links TRBV3-1 (or the pseudogene TRBV3-2) to TRBJ1-6, with a weak D call TRBD1 (5 bases). The germline V and J ends were trimmed by 4 bases and 0 bases, with 16 bases remaining between them. Per the germline V gene, CDR1 is LGHDT and CDR2 is YNNKEL (reference sequence). The CDR3 length is 18 residues. The CDR3 is CASSLQRGNSSYNSPLHF. CDR3 coding DNA: TGTGCCAGCAGCCTTCAACGGGGGAACAGCTCCTATAATTCACCCCTCCACTTT.

This clone occurred once. In nucleotides, the CDR3 is TGTGCCTGGAGTAAGGGGTTATCCTACGAGCAGTACTTC. Translating gives CAWSKGLSYEQYF. The V call is TRBV30, the J call TRBJ2-7, with D maybe TRBD1 (5 bases). The CDR3 is 13 residues long. The V gene's germline CDR1 is GTSNPN and CDR2 SVGIG (reference sequence). Trimming took 2 bases from V and 1 from J, leaving 9 bases between them.

The chain employs TRBV12-5 and TRBJ2-2; 8 bases line up with TRBD2. The V gene end was trimmed by 3 bases and the J gene end by 4 bases; junction bases not matched to a gene: 4. Germline CDR1 and CDR2: LGHNT and FRNRAP. CDR3 length: 15 residues. This chain's CDR3 is CASGLAGARTGELFF. The CDR3 DNA is TGTGCTAGTGGTTTAGCGGGGGCGCGCACCGGGGAGCTGTTTTTT.

The chain is built from TRBV7-8 and TRBJ1-2; 9 bases align to TRBD1. Germline CDR1 and CDR2: SGHVS and FQNEAQ. There are 13 residues in the CDR3. The junction had 5 bases not matched to a gene; V was cut back by 4 bases and J by 8 bases. The CDR3 DNA reads TGTGCCAGCAGCTCCGGGACAGGGAACGGCTACACCTTC. Translated, it gives CASSSGTGNGYTF.

This chain uses TRBV7-2 with TRBJ2-2; 12 bases are shared with TRBD2. The CDR3 sequence is 15 residues long. CDR1 SGHTA and CDR2 FQGNSA come from the germline V gene. V lost 5 bases and J lost 6; bases outside the gene matches: 4. CDR3 in amino acids: CASSAWTSGAGELFF. For the CDR3, the DNA is TGTGCCAGCAGCGCCTGGACTAGCGGGGCCGGGGAGCTGTTTTTT.

The chain recombines TRBV9 with TRBJ2-5, with TRBD2 matching 9 bases. The CDR3 totals 17 residues. Germline CDR1 and CDR2: SGDLS and YYNGEE. The J segment lost 5 bases and the V segment lost 3 bases, leaving 14 bases of the junction unmatched. This CDR3 reads CASSASLASGVPETQYF. The CDR3 DNA is TGTGCCAGCAGCGCAAGCCTCGCTAGCGGGGTCCCGGAGACCCAGTACTTC.

The chain carries TRBV7-9 and TRBJ2-1; 11 bases are a match to TRBD2. V was clipped by 6 bases and J by 3 bases; unmatched bases: 7. CDR1 is SEHNR, CDR2 FQNEAQ, per germline (reference sequence). This CDR3 region has 16 residues. The CDR3 DNA is TGTGCCAGCAGTCGGGTGCTAGCGGGGGGCTACAATGAGCAGTTCTTC. Its protein is CASSRVLAGGYNEQFF.